Below, 13 T cell receptor beta chains from the same sample are listed, as sequenced in a study of blood T cell repertoires in COVID-19. Profiling relied on immunoSEQ multiplex PCR, and the TCRdb table lists in-frame clones only, not all of them. Of 70,000 to 85,000 clones listed, roughly 86% are singletons. Sequencing input: peripheral blood. The receptors here all came from a woman aged 55-75 years with acute or convalescent COVID-19.

This chain connects TRBV11-1 to TRBJ2-5; perhaps TRBD1 as D (6 bases). Trimming took 5 bases from V and 6 from J, leaving 13 bases between them. CDR3 length: 13 amino acids. Germline CDR1 SGHAT, CDR2 FQDESV (reference sequence). CDR3 DNA sequence: TGTGCCAGCAGCATCAGGGGTCAGCAGACCCAGTACTTC. This gives the protein CASSIRGQQTQYF.

The V call is TRBV23-1, the J call TRBJ2-7; D may be TRBD1 (5 bases). TRBV23-1 is flagged as an ORF with uncertain function. Trimming stripped 2 bases from V and 4 bases from J, with 6 bases between. The CDR3 loop spans 12 amino acids. CDR3 in amino acids: CASSQQGYEQYF. CDR3 nucleotides: TGCGCCAGCAGTCAACAGGGTTACGAGCAGTACTTC.

The chain combines TRBV9 with TRBJ2-3, with D possibly matching TRBD2 (6 bases). V lost 0 bases to trimming and J lost 8 bases, with 16 bases between them. CDR3 length: 15 residues. Germline V gene sequence: CDR1 SGDLS, CDR2 YYNGEE. The CDR3 here is CASSVGDSEGFTQYF. CDR3 DNA sequence: TGTGCCAGCAGCGTAGGGGATTCGGAGGGTTTTACGCAGTATTTT.

This chain uses TRBV11-3 with TRBJ2-6; 9 bases line up with TRBD2. The junction had 4 bases not matched to a gene; V was cut back by 5 bases and J by 2 bases. The V gene's germline CDR1 is SGHNT and CDR2 YENEEA. The CDR3 sequence is 16 residues long. CDR3 amino acids: CASSPGLAAGANVLTF. For the CDR3, the DNA is TGTGCCAGCAGCCCGGGACTAGCAGCTGGGGCCAACGTCCTGACTTTC.

The chain employs TRBV19 and TRBJ1-1; D is possibly TRBD1 (5 bases). The CDR3 runs to 14 residues. From germline, CDR1 is LNHDA and CDR2 SQIVND (reference sequence). V was trimmed by 2 bases and J by 1 base, leaving 8 bases between them. The CDR3 spells CASSILDTNTEAFF. The CDR3 nucleotides are TGTGCCAGTAGTATATTGGACACGAACACTGAAGCTTTCTTT.

The chain combines TRBV18 with TRBJ1-5; 9 bases align to TRBD1. The CDR3 runs to 15 residues. Losses at the gene ends were 0 bases for V and 6 bases for J; bases not matched to a gene: 3. Germline V gene data show CDR1 as KGHSH and CDR2 as LQKENI. The CDR3 loop reads CASSPPGQGGQPQHF. The DNA of the CDR3 is TGTGCCAGCTCACCACCGGGACAGGGAGGTCAGCCCCAGCATTTT. The full variable domain, in which reference TRBV18 and TRBJ1-5 provide the parts outside the CDR3, is NAGVMQNPRHLVRRRGQEARLRCSPMKGHSHVYWYRQLPEEGLKFMVYLQKENIIDESGMPKERFSAEFPKEGPSILRIQQVVRGDSAAYFCASSPPGQGGQPQHFGDGTRLSIL.

The rearrangement joins TRBV7-2 to TRBJ2-1, with a tentative D call TRBD2 (6 bases). In germline, CDR1 is SGHTA, CDR2 FQGNSA. The CDR3 contains 15 residues. V lost 2 bases to trimming and J lost 3 bases, with 11 bases between them. The CDR3 nucleotides read TGTGCCAGCAGCTTATTGCGGGACGTCTACAATGAGCAGTTCTTC. This sequence encodes CASSLLRDVYNEQFF.

The V and J genes are TRBV29-1 and TRBJ2-2; TRBD1 aligns across 7 bases. The germline V gene encodes CDR1 SQVTM and CDR2 ANQGSEA. The J segment lost 0 bases and the V segment lost 8 bases, leaving 3 bases of the junction unmatched. This CDR3 is 13 amino acids long. In DNA form, the CDR3 reads TGCAGCTTCGACAGGGCGAACACCGGGGAGCTGTTTTTT. It yields the protein CSFDRANTGELFF.

The genes are TRBV18 and TRBJ2-3; 7 bases agree with TRBD2. Germline V gives CDR1 KGHSH, CDR2 LQKENI. J was trimmed by 4 bases and V by 4 bases; bases with no gene match: 11. CDR3 size: 16 residues. The CDR3 nucleotides read TGTGCCAGCTCACTCACCGGCGGGAGCGGACCAGATACGCAGTATTTT. This encodes CASSLTGGSGPDTQYF.

The CDR3 sequence is CASTYRGGYTF. The CDR3 DNA is TGTGCCAGCACCTACAGGGGTGGCTACACCTTC. The V call is TRBV12-3 or TRBV12-4, the J call TRBJ1-2; TRBD1 matches at 7 bases. This CDR3 has 11 amino acids. Unmatched junction bases numbered 3, after V lost 7 bases and J lost 7 bases.

The V call is TRBV7-9, the J call TRBJ2-2; 9 bases map to TRBD2. Trimming cost V 1 base and J 3 bases; bases outside gene matches: 9. Germline V gives CDR1 SEHNR, CDR2 FQNEAQ (reference sequence). The CDR3 totals 18 residues. The CDR3 is CASSLEAGGVLYTGELFF. As DNA, the CDR3 is TGTGCCAGCAGCTTAGAAGCGGGAGGTGTCTTATACACCGGGGAGCTGTTTTTT.

Notes on this clone: At one boundary the junction diverges from the germline segment, which might be a read error. The V and J genes are TRBV20-1 and TRBJ2-1, with TRBD2 matching over 9 bases. The CDR3 totals 11 residues. Germline CDR1 DFQATT, CDR2 SNEGSKA (reference sequence). The CDR3 region has the DNA TGCAGTGCTAGCAGGACTAGCGTCGCGATCTTC. Residues: CSASRTSVAIF.

The sample holds a few counts of this clone. The chain employs TRBV5-5 and TRBJ1-5; D is unclear. The V gene lost 4 bases and the J gene lost 0 bases, with 11 bases spanning the gap. This CDR3 has 15 amino acids. In germline, CDR1 is SGHKS, CDR2 YYEKEE (reference sequence). The CDR3: CASSPNSYSNQPQHF. The CDR3 DNA sequence: TGTGCCAGCAGCCCAAACAGCTATAGCAATCAGCCCCAGCATTTT.